Below, 2 T cell receptor beta chains from the same sample are listed, as sequenced in a study of identical twins. One entry per CDR3 protein, called by TCRdb with MiXCR from the 5' RACE reads. The repertoire holds approximately 490,000 distinct CDR3 sequences, with 20% to 25% as singletons. The sample was also reused in another study, on yellow fever vaccine responses in identical twins.

Sequencing was done on a sample of CD4+ T cells sorted from blood. These receptors were collected from a woman aged 18-29 years in good health.

CDR3 sequence reads: CATSRDQKSYEQYF. CDR3 DNA sequence: TGTGCCACCAGCAGAGATCAGAAATCCTACGAGCAGTACTTC. The V gene is TRBV15, the J gene TRBJ2-7; D uncertain. V lost 0 bases and J lost 1, with 7 bases in between. CDR1 is LNHNV and CDR2 is YYDKDF in the germline V gene (reference sequence). The CDR3 loop spans 14 amino acids.

This clonotype turned up a few times. The chain recombines TRBV5-1 with TRBJ2-1, with 8 positions matching TRBD1. The CDR3 runs to 14 residues. Germline CDR1 reads SGHRS; CDR2 reads YFSETQ. With V trimmed by 6 bases and J by 0 bases, 2 bases remained unmatched. For the CDR3, the DNA is TGCGCCAGCAACAGGGGGAGCTCCTACAATGAGCAGTTCTTC. Translation: CASNRGSSYNEQFF.